Each of the 32 T cell receptor beta chains below was sequenced from the same sample in a study of human versus mouse CDR3 diversity and MHC coevolution. Clones were read by immunoSEQ multiplex PCR, and TCRdb kept only the in-frame ones, dropping some. The sample lists roughly 80,000 clones, approximately 90% seen once, with less than 0.16% in the top ten. The sample taken for sequencing was naive CD4+ T cells from blood. As to subset: CD45RO-negative CD62L-positive naive CD4 T cells. These receptors came from a person between 25 and 69 years old in good health.

The chain carries TRBV28 and TRBJ2-7; 13 bases match TRBD2. The CDR3 is made up of 16 amino acids. Trimming at V came to 1 base and at J to 4 bases, leaving 4 bases not matched to a gene. Germline V lookup: CDR1 MDHEN, CDR2 SYDVKM. The DNA for the CDR3 is TGTGCCAGCAGTTTATCTGGACTAGCGGGGGTATACGAGCAGTACTTC. Its protein is CASSLSGLAGVYEQYF. The whole variable domain, remainder taken from reference TRBV28 and TRBJ2-7, is DVKVTQSSRYLVKRTGEKVFLECVQDMDHENMFWYRQDPGLGLRLIYFSYDVKMKEKGDIPEGYSVSREKKERFSLILESASTNQTSMYLCASSLSGLAGVYEQYFGPGTRLTVT.

The chain carries TRBV2 and TRBJ2-6, with a possible D match to TRBD1 (5 bases). The CDR3 sequence is 15 residues long. Germline lookup yields CDR1 SNHLY and CDR2 FYNNEI. Trimming took 2 bases from V and 2 from J, leaving 7 bases between them. CDR3 region: CASSEQGAGANVLTF. The DNA of the CDR3 is TGTGCCAGCAGTGAACAGGGTGCTGGGGCCAACGTCCTGACTTTC.

The rearrangement uses TRBV30 and TRBJ2-5, with D possibly being TRBD1 (6 bases). The CDR3 has 13 amino acids. CDR1 and CDR2 (germline): GTSNPN, SVGIG (reference sequence). Trimming stripped 2 bases from V and 1 base from J, with 8 bases between. The CDR3 nucleotides read TGTGCCTGGAGTCGGGACATCCAAGAGACCCAGTACTTC. Translation: CAWSRDIQETQYF.

The chain has TRBV30 and TRBJ1-1; TRBD1 is a possible D gene (5 bases). The CDR3 extends over 13 amino acids. The ends were cut back, 0 bases at V and 8 bases at J, with 13 bases in the middle. CDR1 and CDR2 (germline): GTSNPN, SVGIG (reference sequence). The CDR3 reads CAWSVFEAGEAFF. As DNA, the CDR3 is TGTGCCTGGAGTGTATTTGAGGCAGGGGAAGCTTTCTTT.

The gene calls are TRBV28 and TRBJ2-5; possible D gene TRBD2, 6 bases. V shed 2 bases and J shed 7 bases, with 14 bases lying between them. The germline V gene has CDR1 MDHEN and CDR2 SYDVKM. This CDR3 comprises 14 residues. The CDR3: CASSLAAVRGTQYF. Written as DNA, the CDR3 is TGTGCCAGCAGTTTAGCGGCCGTGCGGGGGACCCAGTACTTC.

The chain employs TRBV6-6 and TRBJ1-5; D perhaps matches TRBD1 (5 bases). V lost 3 bases and J 7 bases, leaving 13 bases between the germline ends. The CDR3 is 14 residues long. Germline V gives CDR1 MNHNY, CDR2 SVGAGI (reference sequence). The CDR3 protein is CASSYGGEGQPQHF. The CDR3 DNA follows: TGTGCCAGCAGTTATGGGGGGGAGGGACAGCCCCAGCATTTT.

This chain joins TRBV10-1 and TRBJ1-2, with 7 bases lining up with TRBD1. The germline gives CDR1 WNHNN, CDR2 SYGVQD (reference sequence). Germline trimming cut 4 bases from V and 0 bases from J; bases unmatched to any gene: 5. CDR3 length equals 15 residues. The CDR3 loop is CASSGGTASNYGYTF. The CDR3 nucleotides read TGCGCCAGCAGTGGTGGGACAGCCTCTAACTATGGCTACACCTTC.

This chain links TRBV2 with TRBJ2-3; 7 nucleotides align to TRBD2. V trimming: 7 bases; J trimming: 3 bases; junction bases outside the gene matches: 10. The CDR3 totals 15 residues. The germline CDR1 and CDR2 sequences are SNHLY and FYNNEI. The CDR3 nucleotides are TGTGCCAGCAAGGGCATGGGGGGGGAAACAGATACGCAGTATTTT. This gives the protein CASKGMGGETDTQYF.

The chain combines TRBV4-2 with TRBJ2-7, with 8 nucleotides matching TRBD1. V gave up 4 bases and J gave up 6 bases; unmatched junction bases: 8. The CDR3 is 14 amino acids. Germline loops: CDR1 LGHNA, CDR2 YNFKEQ. For the CDR3, the DNA is TGTGCCAGCAGCCCCCCCGGACAGGGTACCGAGCAGTACTTC. Amino acid sequence: CASSPPGQGTEQYF.

This sequence joins TRBV4-1 and TRBJ2-5; 8 bases match TRBD2. The CDR3 runs to 15 residues. Trimming removed 0 bases from V and 3 bases from J; junction bases left unmatched: 3. The germline V gene has CDR1 MGHRA and CDR2 YSYEKL. CDR3 bases: TGCGCCAGCAGCCAAGAATTGCGGGGGGAAGAGACCCAGTACTTC. Encoded protein: CASSQELRGEETQYF.

V is TRBV11-2 and J is TRBJ1-2; tentative D call: TRBD1 (6 bases). The V end lost 5 bases, the J end lost 2 bases, and 9 bases lay between the germline ends. Germline assignment: CDR1 SGHAT and CDR2 FQNNGV. The CDR3 is 13 residues long. This chain's CDR3 is CASSADRNYGYTF. Written as DNA, the CDR3 is TGTGCCAGCAGCGCGGACAGAAACTATGGCTACACCTTC.

This chain uses TRBV18 with TRBJ2-7; tentatively, D is TRBD2 (6 bases). CDR1 is KGHSH, CDR2 LQKENI, per germline. This CDR3 spans 13 amino acids. Trimming took 5 bases from V and 6 from J, leaving 14 bases between them. The CDR3 spells CASSSTDGGEQYF. CDR3 DNA sequence: TGTGCCAGCTCATCGACCGACGGGGGCGAGCAGTACTTC.

The chain links TRBV5-1 to TRBJ1-6; D is unresolved. The CDR3 has 15 amino acids. From germline, CDR1 is SGHRS and CDR2 YFSETQ. V was shortened by 4 bases and J by 5 bases, with 13 bases between the two germline ends. The CDR3 loop is CASSVFGSNNSPLHF. For the CDR3, the DNA is TGCGCCAGCAGCGTCTTTGGTAGTAATAATTCACCCCTCCACTTT.

The chain uses TRBV2 and TRBJ2-5; 15 bases are a match to TRBD2. Per germline, CDR1 SNHLY and CDR2 FYNNEI. The CDR3 has 18 residues. With 5 bases clipped from V and 5 bases from J, the junction kept 12 bases outside the gene matches. The CDR3 sequence: CASSPPGLAGGDTETQYF. DNA of the CDR3: TGTGCCAGCAGTCCCCCCGGACTAGCGGGAGGGGACACGGAGACCCAGTACTTC.

The chain joins TRBV19 to TRBJ1-1; D remains ambiguous. V was trimmed by 6 bases and J by 1 base, leaving 9 bases between them. The CDR3 is 13 residues long. CDR1 is LNHDA and CDR2 is SQIVND in the germline V gene (reference sequence). The CDR3 nucleotides read TGTGCCAGTAGCCGGAGGAGGAACACTGAAGCTTTCTTT. This sequence encodes CASSRRRNTEAFF.

The genes are TRBV6-5 and TRBJ1-6, with TRBD1 as a possible D gene (6 bases). CDR1 and CDR2 from the germline V gene are MNHEY and SVGAGI. The CDR3 consists of 15 residues. V was clipped by 6 bases and J by 7 bases, with 16 bases between them. The CDR3 sequence is CASSLGQAGNSPLHF. In DNA, the CDR3 is TGTGCCAGCAGCTTGGGACAAGCAGGGAATTCACCCCTCCACTTT.

J is TRBJ2-7 and V is TRBV6-1; TRBD2 aligns across 8 bases. V dropped 7 bases and J dropped 2; count of bases not matched to a gene: 7. Looked up from germline, CDR1 is MNHNS and CDR2 is SASEGT. This CDR3 contains 14 residues. The CDR3 spells CASTPLAATYEQYF. The DNA for the CDR3 is TGTGCCAGCACACCACTAGCGGCGACCTACGAGCAGTACTTC.

The J gene is TRBJ2-7, the V gene TRBV5-1; a weak D match, TRBD1 (6 bases). The CDR3 runs 16 residues. Germline values: CDR1 SGHRS, CDR2 YFSETQ. V lost 4 bases and J lost 9, with 26 bases in between. The CDR3 nucleotides are TGCGCCAGCAGCCAGGTGCCTTCAGGGGAAGCTCGGGGGCAGTACTTC. Translation: CASSQVPSGEARGQYF.

The chain links TRBV28 to TRBJ1-6; 7 bases align to TRBD1. CDR3 length: 15 amino acids. V lost 1 base and J lost 3; bases outside the gene matches: 0. CDR1 is MDHEN and CDR2 is SYDVKM in the germline V gene. DNA for the CDR3: TGTGCCAGCAGTTTATCAGGGGGCTATAATTCACCCCTCCACTTT. Translation gives CASSLSGGYNSPLHF.

This chain links TRBV5-8 with TRBJ2-7; 7 nucleotides match TRBD1. CDR3 size: 13 residues. Germline trimming cut 4 bases from V and 3 bases from J; bases unmatched to any gene: 4. The germline V gene has CDR1 SGHTS and CDR2 YDEGEE. DNA of the CDR3: TGTGCCAGCAGCCCTGGACAGGACTACGAGCAGTACTTC. Translation: CASSPGQDYEQYF.

The rearrangement joins TRBV5-4 to TRBJ1-6; TRBD1 is a possible D gene (5 bases). With 4 bases removed from V and 0 bases from J, the gap between germline ends came to 14 bases. The germline CDR1 and CDR2 sequences are SGHNT and YYREEE (reference sequence). The CDR3 contains 17 residues. The CDR3: CASSPDGTSSYNSPLHF. The CDR3 DNA is TGTGCCAGCAGCCCGGATGGGACTAGCTCCTATAATTCACCCCTCCACTTT.

The chain has TRBV5-1 and TRBJ2-7; a weak D match, TRBD1 (6 bases). V was pared by 1 base and J by 4 bases, with 12 bases between. Per the germline V gene, CDR1 is SGHRS and CDR2 is YFSETQ. The CDR3 has 14 residues. CDR3 protein: CASSLSGASYEQYF. The CDR3 DNA sequence: TGCGCCAGCAGCTTGTCAGGGGCCAGTTACGAGCAGTACTTC.

The V and J genes are TRBV27 and TRBJ1-1, with D perhaps TRBD1 (5 bases). The germline V gene encodes CDR1 MNHEY and CDR2 SMNVEV (reference sequence). This CDR3 region has 13 residues. Trimming removed 4 bases from V and 4 bases from J, with 10 bases in between. The CDR3 protein is CASSSRGSTEAFF. DNA for the CDR3: TGTGCCAGCAGTTCAAGGGGTTCCACTGAAGCTTTCTTT.

The chain uses TRBV7-2 and TRBJ2-7; D gene unclear. Germline V gives CDR1 SGHTA, CDR2 FQGNSA. This CDR3 has 12 residues. V dropped 5 bases and J dropped 3 bases, with 8 bases sitting between them. The CDR3 sequence is CASSENIYEQYF. The DNA for the CDR3 is TGTGCCAGCAGCGAAAACATCTACGAGCAGTACTTC.

The chain employs TRBV9 and TRBJ1-1, with a possible D match to TRBD1 (6 bases). Trimming removed 0 bases at V and 6 bases at J, with 9 bases between. Germline V lookup: CDR1 SGDLS, CDR2 YYNGEE. The CDR3 runs to 13 residues. The CDR3 sequence: CASSVGRGAEAFF. In nucleotides, the CDR3 is TGTGCCAGCAGCGTAGGCAGGGGCGCTGAAGCTTTCTTT.

The sample holds a few counts of this clone. The V call is TRBV10-3, the J call TRBJ1-3; D perhaps matches TRBD1 (5 bases). V gave up 0 bases and J gave up 3 bases, with 6 bases separating them. The CDR3 totals 14 residues. Germline V lookup: CDR1 ENHRY, CDR2 SYGVKD. The CDR3 loop reads CAISESTGGNTIYF. The CDR3 DNA follows: TGTGCCATCAGTGAGTCCACAGGTGGAAACACCATATATTTT.

This clone turned up a few times. The chain employs TRBV4-1 and TRBJ1-2; no reliable D call. In germline, CDR1 is MGHRA, CDR2 YSYEKL. The CDR3 totals 14 residues. V lost 1 base, J lost 3 bases, and 9 bases lay in between. Written as DNA, the CDR3 is TGCGCCAGCAGCCAAGCTCGCGCCTACTATGGCTACACCTTC. Translation gives CASSQARAYYGYTF.

The rearrangement links TRBV28 to TRBJ2-5; 8 bases match TRBD2. The CDR3 has 15 residues. Germline V gene lookup returns CDR1 MDHEN and CDR2 SYDVKM. V was pared by 6 bases and J by 6 bases, with 12 bases of the junction left unmatched. The CDR3 here is CASSPGLAGPKTQYF. The CDR3 nucleotides are TGTGCCAGCAGCCCAGGACTAGCAGGACCAAAGACCCAGTACTTC.

This clone appeared a single time. The chain carries TRBV5-5 and TRBJ2-3, with a weak D call TRBD2 (5 bases). V was pared by 3 bases and J by 2 bases, with 13 bases between. The CDR3 has 15 residues. Germline CDR1 and CDR2: SGHKS and YYEKEE (reference sequence). In DNA form, the CDR3 reads TGTGCCAGCAGCTGGAGGCAGACTTACACAGATACGCAGTATTTT. Translation: CASSWRQTYTDTQYF.

This clone was recorded once. The CDR3 nucleotides are TGTGCCAGCATGGGACAGGAGCTTTCGGAAGCTTTCTTT. Translation gives CASMGQELSEAFF. The rearrangement joins TRBV2 to TRBJ1-1; 8 positions agree with TRBD1. V shed 7 bases, J shed 8 bases, and the junction held 9 bases outside the gene matches. Germline V gene data show CDR1 as SNHLY and CDR2 as FYNNEI. The CDR3 is made up of 13 amino acids.

The chain links TRBV9 to TRBJ1-1, with TRBD1 identical over 9 bases. The CDR3 length is 15 residues. The V gene end was trimmed by 4 bases and the J gene end by 5 bases; junction bases not matched to a gene: 9. Germline lookup yields CDR1 SGDLS and CDR2 YYNGEE. The CDR3 region is CASSPMTGGLTEAFF. The CDR3 coding sequence is TGTGCCAGCAGCCCAATGACAGGGGGATTGACTGAAGCTTTCTTT.

This chain uses TRBV7-6 with TRBJ2-7, with D possibly matching TRBD1 (5 bases). The germline CDR1 and CDR2 sequences are SGHVS and FNYEAQ. This CDR3 has 13 amino acids. V was trimmed by 5 bases and J by 7 bases, leaving 15 bases between them. CDR3 nucleotide sequence: TGTGCCAGCAGCGCCCGACAGACGGGTGAGCAGTACTTC. This sequence encodes CASSARQTGEQYF.